This T cell receptor beta chain was sequenced during a study of T cells in narcolepsy. About the research overall: Donors had narcolepsy type 1 or type 2, or were healthy controls. Study findings and constraints: Healthy controls reportedly lacked the autoreactive clonotypes serially found in patients' blood. HCRT-specific and TRIB2-specific autoreactive clonotypes appeared among same-patient CSF and blood CD4+ clonotypes.

Clones were read by immunoSEQ multiplex PCR, and TCRdb kept only the in-frame ones, dropping some. The sample contains 20,000 to 25,000 clones, approximately 85% of which appear only once. Trimming cost V 6 bases and J 5 bases, with 10 bases left between them. This CDR3 is built from 11 residues. Germline values: CDR1 SQVTM, CDR2 ANQGSEA. A remark on this clone: The antigen is undetermined.

The clonotype comes from a human donor in good health. The source material was memory (CD45RA-) CD4+ T cells from blood. The rearrangement uses TRBV29-1 and TRBJ1-2; D is undetermined. Here the CDR3 reads CSVIPTYGYTF. CDR3 nucleotides: TGCAGCGTGATCCCTACTTATGGCTACACCTTC.